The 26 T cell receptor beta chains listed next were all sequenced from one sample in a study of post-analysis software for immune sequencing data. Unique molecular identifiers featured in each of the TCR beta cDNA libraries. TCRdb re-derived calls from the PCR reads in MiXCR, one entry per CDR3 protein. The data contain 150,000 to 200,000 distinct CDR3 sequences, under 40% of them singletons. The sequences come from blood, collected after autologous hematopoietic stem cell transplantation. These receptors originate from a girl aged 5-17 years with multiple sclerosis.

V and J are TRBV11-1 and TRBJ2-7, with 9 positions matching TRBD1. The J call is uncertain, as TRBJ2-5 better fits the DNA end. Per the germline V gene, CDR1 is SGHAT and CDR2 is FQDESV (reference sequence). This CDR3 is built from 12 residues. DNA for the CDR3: TGTGCCAGCGGACAGGGGCGAGAGACCCAGTACTTC. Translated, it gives CASGQGRETQYF.

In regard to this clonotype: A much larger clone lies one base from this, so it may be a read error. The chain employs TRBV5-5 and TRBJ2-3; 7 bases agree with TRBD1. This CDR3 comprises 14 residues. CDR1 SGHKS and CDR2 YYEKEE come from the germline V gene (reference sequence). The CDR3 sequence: CVSSWDSHTDTQYF. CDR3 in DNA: TGTGTCAGCAGCTGGGACAGTCACACAGATACGCAGTATTTT.

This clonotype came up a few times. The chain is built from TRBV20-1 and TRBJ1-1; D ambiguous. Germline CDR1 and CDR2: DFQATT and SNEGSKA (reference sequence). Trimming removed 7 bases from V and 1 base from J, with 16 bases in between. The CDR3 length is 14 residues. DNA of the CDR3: TGCAGTGTTAGCCCGGAGACGGAGAACACTGAAGCTTTCTTT. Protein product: CSVSPETENTEAFF.

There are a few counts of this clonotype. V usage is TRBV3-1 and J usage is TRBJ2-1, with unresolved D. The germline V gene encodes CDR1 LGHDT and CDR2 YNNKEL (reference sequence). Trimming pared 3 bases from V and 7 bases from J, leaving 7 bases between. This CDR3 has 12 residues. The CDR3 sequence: CASSQLGNEQFF. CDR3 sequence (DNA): TGTGCCAGCAGCCAGCTAGGGAATGAGCAGTTCTTC.

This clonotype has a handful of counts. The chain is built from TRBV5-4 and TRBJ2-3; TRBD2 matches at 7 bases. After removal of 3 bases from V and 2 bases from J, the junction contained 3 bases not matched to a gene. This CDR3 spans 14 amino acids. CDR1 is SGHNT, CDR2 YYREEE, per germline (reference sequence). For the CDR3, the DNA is TGTGCCAGCAGCTCCGGGACTACCACAGATACGCAGTATTTT. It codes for CASSSGTTTDTQYF.

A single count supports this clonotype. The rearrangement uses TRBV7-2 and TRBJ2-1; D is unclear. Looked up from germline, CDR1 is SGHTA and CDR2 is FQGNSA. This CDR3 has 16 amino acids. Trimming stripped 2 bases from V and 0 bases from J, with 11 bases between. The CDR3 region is CASSLIGQNSYNEQFF. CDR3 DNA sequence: TGTGCCAGCAGCTTAATCGGGCAGAACTCCTACAATGAGCAGTTCTTC.

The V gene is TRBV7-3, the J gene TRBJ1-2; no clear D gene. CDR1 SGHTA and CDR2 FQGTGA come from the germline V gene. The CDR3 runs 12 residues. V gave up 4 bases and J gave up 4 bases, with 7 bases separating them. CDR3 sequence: CASSSDGYGYTF. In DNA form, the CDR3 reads TGTGCCAGCAGCTCAGACGGCTATGGCTACACCTTC.

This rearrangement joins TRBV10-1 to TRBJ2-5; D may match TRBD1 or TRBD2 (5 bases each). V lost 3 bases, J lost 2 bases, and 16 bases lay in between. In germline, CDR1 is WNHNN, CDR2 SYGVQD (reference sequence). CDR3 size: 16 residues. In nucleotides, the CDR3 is TGCGCCAGCAGTGAATTTTGGGGGACGGCTCAAGAGACCCAGTACTTC. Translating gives CASSEFWGTAQETQYF.

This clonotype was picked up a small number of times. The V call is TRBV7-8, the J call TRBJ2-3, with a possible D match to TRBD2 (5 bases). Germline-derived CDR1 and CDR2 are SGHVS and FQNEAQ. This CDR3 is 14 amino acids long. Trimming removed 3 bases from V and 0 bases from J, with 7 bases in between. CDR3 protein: CASSFRTSTDTQYF. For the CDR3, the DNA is TGTGCCAGCAGCTTCAGGACTAGCACAGATACGCAGTATTTT. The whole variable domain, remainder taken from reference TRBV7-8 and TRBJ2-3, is GAGVSQSPRYKVAKRGQDVALRCDPISGHVSLFWYQQALGQGPEFLTYFQNEAQLDKSGLPSDRFFAERPEGSVSTLKIQRTQQEDSAVYLCASSFRTSTDTQYFGPGTRLTVL.

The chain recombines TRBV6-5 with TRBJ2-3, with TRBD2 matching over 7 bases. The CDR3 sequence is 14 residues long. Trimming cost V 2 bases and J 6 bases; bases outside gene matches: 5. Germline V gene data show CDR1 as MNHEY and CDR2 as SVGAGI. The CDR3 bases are TGTGCCAGCAGTTACGGCGGGAGCAGGGATACGCAGTATTTT. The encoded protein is CASSYGGSRDTQYF.

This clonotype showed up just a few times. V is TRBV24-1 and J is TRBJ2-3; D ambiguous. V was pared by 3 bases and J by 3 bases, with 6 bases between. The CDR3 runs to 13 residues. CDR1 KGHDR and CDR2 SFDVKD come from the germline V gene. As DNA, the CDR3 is TGTGCCACCAGTGATAGGGTTACAGATACGCAGTATTTT. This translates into CATSDRVTDTQYF.

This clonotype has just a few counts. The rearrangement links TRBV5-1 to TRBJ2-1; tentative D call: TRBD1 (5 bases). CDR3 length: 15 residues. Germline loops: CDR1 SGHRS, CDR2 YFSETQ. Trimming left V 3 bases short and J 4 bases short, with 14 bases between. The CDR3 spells CASSSRGDDYNEQFF. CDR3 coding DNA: TGCGCCAGCAGCTCAAGGGGTGACGATTACAATGAGCAGTTCTTC.

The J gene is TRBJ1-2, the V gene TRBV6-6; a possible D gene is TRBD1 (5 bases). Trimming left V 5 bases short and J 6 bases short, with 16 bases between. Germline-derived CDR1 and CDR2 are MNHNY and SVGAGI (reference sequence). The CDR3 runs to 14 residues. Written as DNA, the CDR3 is TGTGCCAGCAGTAGGACGGCAGGGAGGGATGGCTACACCTTC. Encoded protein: CASSRTAGRDGYTF.

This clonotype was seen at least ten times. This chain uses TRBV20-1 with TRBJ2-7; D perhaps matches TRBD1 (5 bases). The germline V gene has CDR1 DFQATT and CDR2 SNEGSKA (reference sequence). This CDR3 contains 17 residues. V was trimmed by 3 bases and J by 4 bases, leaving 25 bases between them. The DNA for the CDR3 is TGCAGTGCTAGGCCCCCCCAAGGTCAGGGTCCCTCTTACGAGCAGTACTTC. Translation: CSARPPQGQGPSYEQYF.

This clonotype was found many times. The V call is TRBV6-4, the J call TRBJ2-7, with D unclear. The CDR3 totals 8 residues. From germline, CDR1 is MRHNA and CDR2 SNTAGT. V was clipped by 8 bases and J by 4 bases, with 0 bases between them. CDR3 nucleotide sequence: TGTGCCAGCTACGAGCAGTACTTC. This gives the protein CASYEQYF.

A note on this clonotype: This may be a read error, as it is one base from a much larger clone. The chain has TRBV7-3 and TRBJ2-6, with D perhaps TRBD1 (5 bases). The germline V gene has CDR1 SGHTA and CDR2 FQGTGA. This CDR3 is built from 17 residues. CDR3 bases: TGTGCCAGCAGCTTCCCAACGTCGGCGACTGGGGCCAACGTCCGGACTTTC. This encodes CASSFPTSATGANVRTF.

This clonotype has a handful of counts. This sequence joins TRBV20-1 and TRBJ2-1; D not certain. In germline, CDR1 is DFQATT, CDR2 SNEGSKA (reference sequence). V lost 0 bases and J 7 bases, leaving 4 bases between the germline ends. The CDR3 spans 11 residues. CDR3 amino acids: CSAREVNEQFF. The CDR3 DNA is TGCAGTGCTAGAGAGGTGAATGAGCAGTTCTTC.

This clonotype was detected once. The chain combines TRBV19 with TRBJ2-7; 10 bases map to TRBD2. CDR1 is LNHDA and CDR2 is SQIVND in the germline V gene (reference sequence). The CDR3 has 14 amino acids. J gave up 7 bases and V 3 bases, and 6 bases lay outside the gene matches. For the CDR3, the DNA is TGTGCCAGTAGTATCGGGCTAGCGGGAGTTGAGCAGTACTTC. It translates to CASSIGLAGVEQYF.

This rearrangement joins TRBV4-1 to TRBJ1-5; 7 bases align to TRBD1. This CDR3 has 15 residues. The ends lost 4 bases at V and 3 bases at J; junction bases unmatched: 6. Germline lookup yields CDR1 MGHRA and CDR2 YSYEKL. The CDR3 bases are TGCGCCAGCAGCCCCGGGACAGCCTTCAATCAGCCCCAGCATTTT. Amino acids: CASSPGTAFNQPQHF.

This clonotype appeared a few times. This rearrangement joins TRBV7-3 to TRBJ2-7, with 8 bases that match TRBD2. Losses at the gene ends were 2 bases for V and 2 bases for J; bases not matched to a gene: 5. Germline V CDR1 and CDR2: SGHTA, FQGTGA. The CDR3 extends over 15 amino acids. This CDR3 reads CASSLAAGGTYEQYF. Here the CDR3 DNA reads TGTGCCAGCAGCTTAGCGGCGGGAGGTACCTACGAGCAGTACTTC. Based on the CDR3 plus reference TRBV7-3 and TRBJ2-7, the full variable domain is GAGVSQTPSNKVTEKGKYVELRCDPISGHTALYWYRQSLGQGPEFLIYFQGTGAADDSGLPNDRFFAVRPEGSVSTLKIQRTERGDSAVYLCASSLAAGGTYEQYFGPGTRLTVT.

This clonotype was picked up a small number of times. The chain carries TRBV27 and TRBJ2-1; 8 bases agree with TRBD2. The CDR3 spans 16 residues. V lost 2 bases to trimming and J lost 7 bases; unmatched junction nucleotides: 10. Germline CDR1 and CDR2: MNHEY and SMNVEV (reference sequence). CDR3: CASSLGGAGVGNEQFF. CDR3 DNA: TGTGCCAGCAGTTTAGGGGGAGCGGGAGTCGGTAATGAGCAGTTCTTC.

The CDR3 spells CSDRTGVHGYTF. The CDR3 nucleotides are TGCAGCGATAGAACAGGGGTTCATGGCTACACCTTC. The chain joins TRBV29-1 to TRBJ1-2; 7 nucleotides align to TRBD1. The CDR3 length is 12 residues. V was pared by 7 bases and J by 6 bases, with 8 bases of the junction left unmatched. Looked up from germline, CDR1 is SQVTM and CDR2 is ANQGSEA.

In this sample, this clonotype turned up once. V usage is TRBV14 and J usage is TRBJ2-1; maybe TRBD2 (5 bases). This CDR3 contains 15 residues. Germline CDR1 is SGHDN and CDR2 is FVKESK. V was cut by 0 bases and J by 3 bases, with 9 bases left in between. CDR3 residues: CASSQDLSVYNEQFF. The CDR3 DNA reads TGTGCCAGCAGCCAAGATCTTAGCGTCTACAATGAGCAGTTCTTC. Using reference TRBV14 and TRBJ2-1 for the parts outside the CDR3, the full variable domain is EAGVTQFPSHSVIEKGQTVTLRCDPISGHDNLYWYRRVMGKEIKFLLHFVKESKQDESGMPNNRFLAERTGGTYSTLKVQPAELEDSGVYFCASSQDLSVYNEQFFGPGTRLTVL.

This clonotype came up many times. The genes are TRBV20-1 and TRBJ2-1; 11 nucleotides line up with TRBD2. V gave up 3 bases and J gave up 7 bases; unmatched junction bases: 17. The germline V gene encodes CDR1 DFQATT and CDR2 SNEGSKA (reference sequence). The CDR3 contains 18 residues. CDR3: CSASHPYSSGRLRNEQFF. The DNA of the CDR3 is TGCAGTGCTAGTCACCCCTACTCTAGCGGGAGGTTACGAAATGAGCAGTTCTTC.

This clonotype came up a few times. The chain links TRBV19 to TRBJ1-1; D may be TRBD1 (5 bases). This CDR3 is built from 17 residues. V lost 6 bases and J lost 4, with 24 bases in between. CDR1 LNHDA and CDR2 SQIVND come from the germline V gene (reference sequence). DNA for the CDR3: TGTGCCAGTAGCCTCGACCGACCGGGGACCCGGTTCACTGAAGCTTTCTTT. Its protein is CASSLDRPGTRFTEAFF.

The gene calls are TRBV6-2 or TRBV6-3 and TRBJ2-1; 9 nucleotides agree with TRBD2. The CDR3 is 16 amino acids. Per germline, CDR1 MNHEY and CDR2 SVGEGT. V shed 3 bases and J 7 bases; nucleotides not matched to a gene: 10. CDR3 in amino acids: CASSYDGGGARNEQFF. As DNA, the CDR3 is TGTGCCAGCAGTTATGACGGCGGGGGGGCCAGGAATGAGCAGTTCTTC.